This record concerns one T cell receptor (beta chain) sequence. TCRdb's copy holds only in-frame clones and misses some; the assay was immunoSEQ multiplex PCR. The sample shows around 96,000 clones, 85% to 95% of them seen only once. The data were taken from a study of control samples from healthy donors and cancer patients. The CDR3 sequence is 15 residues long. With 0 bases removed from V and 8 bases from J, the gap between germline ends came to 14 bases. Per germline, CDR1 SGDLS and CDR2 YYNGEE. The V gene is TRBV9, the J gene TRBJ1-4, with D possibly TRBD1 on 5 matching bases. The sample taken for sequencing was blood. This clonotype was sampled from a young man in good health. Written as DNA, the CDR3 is TGTGCCAGCAGCGTAGGAGGGGATCCAGGAGAAAAACTGTTTTTT. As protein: CASSVGGDPGEKLFF.